The 3 T cell receptor beta chains below all came from one sample that was sequenced in a study of T-cell reconstitution after alpha-beta-depleted transplantation in children. The library targeted TCRbeta and was prepared with unique molecular identifiers. TCRdb reprocessed the PCR reads via MiXCR and lists one record per CDR3 protein. This sample has around 100,000 distinct CDR3 sequences, with 7% to 8% found just once. The input for sequencing was PBMCs, taken before TCRalphabeta/CD19-depleted stem cell transplant. Receptors originate from a boy younger than 10 with acute lymphoblastic leukemia, due to receive a stem cell transplant.

This clonotype was counted at least ten times. This chain links TRBV4-2 with TRBJ2-1; 8 nucleotides match TRBD2. Unmatched junction bases numbered 4, after V lost 0 bases and J lost 3 bases. The CDR3 contains 16 residues. Germline V lookup: CDR1 LGHNA, CDR2 YNFKEQ. The chain's CDR3 is CASSQDGGAGYNEQFF. The CDR3 nucleotides read TGTGCCAGCAGCCAAGACGGGGGGGCTGGCTACAATGAGCAGTTCTTC.

In this sample, this clonotype turned up many times. This chain connects TRBV10-3 to TRBJ1-5; D call uncertain. Trimming took 0 bases from V and 7 from J, leaving 7 bases between them. Germline V CDR1 and CDR2: ENHRY, SYGVKD. The CDR3 has 13 amino acids. CDR3 DNA: TGTGCCATCAGTGAGTCAGAGGGCCAGCCCCAGCATTTT. Encoded protein: CAISESEGQPQHF.

At least ten counts were recorded for this clonotype. V usage is TRBV2 and J usage is TRBJ2-1; D is ambiguous. Per germline, CDR1 SNHLY and CDR2 FYNNEI. The V and J ends lost 7 bases and 8 bases respectively, with 12 bases between them. The CDR3 sequence is 12 residues long. This CDR3 reads CASTLDQYEQFF. The CDR3 DNA follows: TGTGCCAGCACCCTTGATCAGTATGAGCAGTTCTTC.